Each of the 15 T cell receptor beta chains below was sequenced from the same sample in a study of graft-versus-host responses after intestinal transplantation. No antigens are known for them. Assay used: immunoSEQ multiplex PCR; TCRdb lists only in-frame clones, some missing. The sample lists approximately 100,000 clones, 80% to 95% occurring once. The specimen was unstimulated CD8+ T cells sorted from spleen or lymph node cells, collected before intestinal transplant. All receptors derive from a human donor who received an intestinal transplant.

This chain joins TRBV7-9 and TRBJ1-3, with 10 positions matching TRBD1. The CDR3 consists of 15 residues. Germline lookup yields CDR1 SEHNR and CDR2 FQNEAQ (reference sequence). Trimming removed 5 bases from V and 0 bases from J; junction bases left unmatched: 1. The CDR3 loop is CASSRQGASGNTIYF. The CDR3 nucleotides read TGTGCCAGCAGCCGACAGGGGGCCTCTGGAAACACCATATATTTT.

The genes are TRBV6-1 and TRBJ2-2; D is perhaps TRBD2 (5 bases). From germline, CDR1 is MNHNS and CDR2 SASEGT. V dropped 6 bases and J dropped 2 bases, with 13 bases sitting between them. This CDR3 comprises 15 residues. CDR3 in amino acids: CASRHPSLNTGELFF. In DNA, the CDR3 is TGTGCCAGCAGACATCCTAGCCTTAACACCGGGGAGCTGTTTTTT.

This clone turned up a few times. The V and J genes are TRBV4-1 and TRBJ1-2; D not certain. The length of the CDR3 is 16 residues. V was shortened by 1 base and J by 8 bases, with 20 bases between the two germline ends. The germline CDR1 and CDR2 sequences are MGHRA and YSYEKL. CDR3: CASSQGARDASQGYTF. The CDR3 DNA reads TGCGCCAGCAGCCAAGGGGCCCGGGATGCTTCGCAGGGCTACACCTTC.

The chain employs TRBV12-5 and TRBJ1-4; no reliable D call. The CDR3 runs to 18 residues. The germline gives CDR1 LGHNT, CDR2 FRNRAP. Trimming pared 3 bases from V and 1 base from J, leaving 18 bases between. CDR3 in DNA: TGTGCTAGTGGTTTCAGCCCCCCTAGAATAGGAACTAATGAAAAACTGTTTTTT. It translates to CASGFSPPRIGTNEKLFF.

This rearrangement joins TRBV7-8 to TRBJ2-3; D unresolved. From germline, CDR1 is SGHVS and CDR2 FQNEAQ. The CDR3 extends over 12 amino acids. Trimming shortened V by 5 bases and J by 2 bases, and 5 bases separated the two germline ends. The CDR3 DNA follows: TGTGCCAGCAGCCCTACCACAGATACGCAGTATTTT. This sequence encodes CASSPTTDTQYF.

The V and J genes are TRBV5-7 and TRBJ1-2; no clear D gene. TRBV5-7 is classed as an ORF, of uncertain function. Trimming left V 8 bases short and J 10 bases short, with 15 bases between. The CDR3 extends over 11 amino acids. CDR3: CARCGSGAYTF. The CDR3 nucleotides read TGTGCCAGATGTGGGTCGGGAGCCTACACCTTC.

V is TRBV18 and J is TRBJ2-3, with D perhaps matching TRBD1 or TRBD2 (6 bases each). V gave up 2 bases and J gave up 2 bases, with 17 bases separating them. The germline CDR1 and CDR2 sequences are KGHSH and LQKENI. There are 17 residues in the CDR3. CDR3 sequence reads: CASSPGPGAVTTDTQYF. CDR3 coding DNA: TGTGCCAGCTCACCAGGTCCGGGGGCGGTGACCACAGATACGCAGTATTTT.

The chain is built from TRBV23-1 and TRBJ1-4; D perhaps matches TRBD1 (6 bases). TRBV23-1 is filed as an ORF, its function uncertain. CDR3 size: 16 residues. Trimming stripped 0 bases from V and 6 bases from J, with 14 bases between. The CDR3 is CASSQSGDRCYEKLFF. In DNA, the CDR3 is TGCGCCAGCAGTCAATCGGGAGACAGGTGTTATGAAAAACTGTTTTTT.

The V gene is TRBV19, the J gene TRBJ1-2, with D tentatively TRBD1 (6 bases). This CDR3 has 13 amino acids. Germline V gene sequence: CDR1 LNHDA, CDR2 SQIVND (reference sequence). V was pared by 5 bases and J by 6 bases, with 13 bases between. The CDR3 loop reads CASSLGQGDGYTF. In nucleotides, the CDR3 is TGTGCCAGTAGTCTGGGACAAGGGGATGGCTACACCTTC.

The chain joins TRBV18 to TRBJ1-3; perhaps TRBD1 as D (5 bases). Trimming took off 0 bases at V and 2 bases at J, with 8 bases between the two ends. Germline V lookup: CDR1 KGHSH, CDR2 LQKENI. CDR3 length equals 15 residues. The CDR3 coding sequence is TGTGCCAGCTCACCACCTGGGGCTCCTGGAAACACCATATATTTT. This sequence encodes CASSPPGAPGNTIYF. The full variable domain, its missing parts supplied by reference TRBV18 and TRBJ1-3, is NAGVMQNPRHLVRRRGQEARLRCSPMKGHSHVYWYRQLPEEGLKFMVYLQKENIIDESGMPKERFSAEFPKEGPSILRIQQVVRGDSAAYFCASSPPGAPGNTIYFGEGSWLTVV.

The chain couples TRBV6-5 to TRBJ1-4; D is undetermined. V shed 2 bases and J shed 0 bases, with 4 bases lying between them. The CDR3 is 14 amino acids. CDR1 MNHEY and CDR2 SVGAGI come from the germline V gene. The CDR3 reads CASSYAATNEKLFF. The CDR3 nucleotides read TGTGCCAGCAGTTACGCCGCAACTAATGAAAAACTGTTTTTT.

Regarding this clone: The sample carries other DNA sequences with the same CDR3. The chain combines TRBV27 with TRBJ1-6; tentatively, D is TRBD1 (6 bases). V shed 0 bases and J shed 8 bases, with 20 bases lying between them. This CDR3 has 18 residues. Germline lookup yields CDR1 MNHEY and CDR2 SMNVEV (reference sequence). CDR3 nucleotides: TGTGCCAGCAGTTTATCGATGTCAGGGGCCGTACGGTATTCACCCCTCCACTTT. It codes for CASSLSMSGAVRYSPLHF.

The CDR3 loop reads CASSLTAGALSSYNEQFF. The CDR3 coding sequence is TGTGCCAGCAGCTTAACGGCGGGGGCACTGAGCTCCTACAATGAGCAGTTCTTC. The chain is built from TRBV7-6 and TRBJ2-1, with D possibly matching TRBD2 (7 bases). Germline CDR1 is SGHVS and CDR2 is FNYEAQ. Deletions cut 2 bases from V and 0 bases from J, with 17 bases between. The CDR3 totals 18 residues.

V gene TRBV5-1 combines with J gene TRBJ2-7; 7 bases match TRBD1. The ends lost 0 bases at V and 1 base at J; junction bases unmatched: 7. The CDR3 runs to 16 residues. Germline CDR1 is SGHRS and CDR2 is YFSETQ. The CDR3 DNA reads TGCGCCAGCAGCTTGGAACCGGGGACAGCGTCCTACGAGCAGTACTTC. This translates into CASSLEPGTASYEQYF.

The CDR3 DNA follows: TGTGCCAGCGAGGTTGTGGGGAAGAACACTGAAGCTTTCTTT. It is translated as CASEVVGKNTEAFF. The genes are TRBV9 and TRBJ1-1; no firm D call. Germline V gives CDR1 SGDLS, CDR2 YYNGEE. The CDR3 is 14 residues long. V was cut by 7 bases and J by 1 base, with 14 bases left in between. Variable domain in full (rest from reference TRBV9 and TRBJ1-1): DSGVTQTPKHLITATGQRVTLRCSPRSGDLSVYWYQQSLDQGLQFLIQYYNGEERAKGNILERFSAQQFPDLHSELNLSSLELGDSALYFCASEVVGKNTEAFFGQGTRLTVV.